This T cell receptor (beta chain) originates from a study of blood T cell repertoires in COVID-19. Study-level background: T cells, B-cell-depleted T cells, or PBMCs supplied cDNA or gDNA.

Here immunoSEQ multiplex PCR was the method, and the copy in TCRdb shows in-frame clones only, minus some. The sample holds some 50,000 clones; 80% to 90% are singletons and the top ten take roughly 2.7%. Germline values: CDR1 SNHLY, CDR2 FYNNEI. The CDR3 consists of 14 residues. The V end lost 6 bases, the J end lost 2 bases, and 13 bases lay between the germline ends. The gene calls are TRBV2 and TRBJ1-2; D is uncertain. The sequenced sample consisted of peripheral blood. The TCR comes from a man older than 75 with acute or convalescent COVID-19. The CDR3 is CASRTTGRNYGYTF. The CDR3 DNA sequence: TGTGCCAGCAGGACGACGGGGAGGAACTATGGCTACACCTTC.